This T cell receptor (beta chain) stems from a study of blood T cell repertoires in COVID-19. Original handling: Amplification with reference gene primers provided the estimates of nucleated cell counts. Sequenced by immunoSEQ multiplex PCR; TCRdb stores in-frame clones only, minus some. Clone size and V and J calls were adopted from that table, with D and trimming inferred from the DNA. The sample lists about 90,000 clones, roughly 78% seen once, with about 9.3% in the top ten. The V gene lost 4 bases and the J gene lost 2 bases, with 18 bases spanning the gap. This CDR3 has 17 amino acids. Germline V CDR1 and CDR2: MNHNS, SASEGT.

The sequencing sample was made of peripheral blood. This clonotype originated in a woman in her 70s with acute or convalescent COVID-19. J is TRBJ1-5 and V is TRBV6-1, with D possibly TRBD1 on 5 matching bases. CDR3 loop: CASSVEKRDGRNQPQHF. The CDR3 coding sequence is TGTGCCAGCAGTGTTGAGAAGCGGGACGGTCGCAATCAGCCCCAGCATTTT.